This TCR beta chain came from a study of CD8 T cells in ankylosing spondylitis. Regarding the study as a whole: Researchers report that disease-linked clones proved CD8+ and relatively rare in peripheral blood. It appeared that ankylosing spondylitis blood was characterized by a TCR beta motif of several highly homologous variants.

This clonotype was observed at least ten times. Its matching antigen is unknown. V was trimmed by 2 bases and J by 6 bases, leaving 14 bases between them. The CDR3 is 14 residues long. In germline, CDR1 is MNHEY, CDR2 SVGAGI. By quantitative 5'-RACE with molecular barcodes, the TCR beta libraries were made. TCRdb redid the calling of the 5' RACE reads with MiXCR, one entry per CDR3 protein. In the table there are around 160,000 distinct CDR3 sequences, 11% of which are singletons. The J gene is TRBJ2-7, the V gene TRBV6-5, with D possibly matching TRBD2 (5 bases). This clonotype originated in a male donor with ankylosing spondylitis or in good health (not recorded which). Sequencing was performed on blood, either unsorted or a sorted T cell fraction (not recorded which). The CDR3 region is CASSYGRGAFEQYF. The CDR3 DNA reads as TGTGCCAGCAGTTACGGTCGGGGTGCCTTCGAGCAGTACTTC.